This TCR beta chain emerged from a study of T cells in Graves' hyperthyroidism and ophthalmopathy. Findings and limits, study-wide: A model using 13 V-J features told ophthalmopathy apart from stable hyperthyroidism.

The germline CDR1 and CDR2 sequences are DFQATT and SNEGSKA (reference sequence). This CDR3 contains 12 residues. In regard to this clonotype: The antigen remains unidentified. A read error may be the cause here, since a much bigger clone is one base away.

Amplification targeted TCR beta CDR3 regions from RNA transcripts. The HTBI primer set drove a first-round RT-PCR of the TCR CDR3. In TCRdb, the multiplex PCR reads were re-called with MiXCR into one record per CDR3 protein. Of approximately 300,000 distinct CDR3 sequences in the sample, around 17% are singletons; the top ten hold around a third. Exclusion of patients followed from uncontrolled infection, other autoimmune disease, pregnancy or lactation. Cells are PBMCs isolated from roughly 10 ml of fresh blood. The rearrangement uses TRBV20-1 and TRBJ1-1; D is unresolved. Material: blood. This receptor was obtained from a young man with Graves' hyperthyroidism. The CDR3 bases are TGCAGTGCTGGAGATGGGCGCCCGGGGGCTTTCTTT. Translated, it gives CSAGDGRPGAFF.